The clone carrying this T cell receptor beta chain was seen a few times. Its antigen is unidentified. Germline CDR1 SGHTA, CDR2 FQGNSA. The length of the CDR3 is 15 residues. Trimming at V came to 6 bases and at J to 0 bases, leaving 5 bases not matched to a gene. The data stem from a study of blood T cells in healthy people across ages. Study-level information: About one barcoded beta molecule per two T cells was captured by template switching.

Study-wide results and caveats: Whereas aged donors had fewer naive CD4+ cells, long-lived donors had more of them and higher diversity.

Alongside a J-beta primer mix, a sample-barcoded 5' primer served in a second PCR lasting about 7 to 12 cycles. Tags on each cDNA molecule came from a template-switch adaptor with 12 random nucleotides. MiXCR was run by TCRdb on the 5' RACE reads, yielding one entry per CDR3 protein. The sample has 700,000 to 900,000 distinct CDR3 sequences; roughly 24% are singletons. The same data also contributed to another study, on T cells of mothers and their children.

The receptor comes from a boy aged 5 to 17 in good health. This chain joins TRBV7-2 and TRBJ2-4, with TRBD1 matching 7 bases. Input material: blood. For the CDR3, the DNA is TGTGCCAGCAGAGGGACAGCCGAAGCCAAAAACATTCAGTACTTC. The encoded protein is CASRGTAEAKNIQYF.